A single sample gave rise to the 27 T cell receptor beta chains below, sequenced in a study of T cell responses to AZD1222 COVID-19 vaccine. Sequencing used immunoSEQ multiplex PCR; TCRdb keeps in-frame clones, though not all of them. The table has over 120,000 clones, 75% to 90% seen once; the top ten hold approximately 1.5%. Sequenced material: peripheral blood, taken on day 0 of AZD1222 vaccination. The source is an adult in good health.

The rearrangement uses TRBV15 and TRBJ1-2; D unresolved. This CDR3 region has 14 residues. Germline-derived CDR1 and CDR2 are LNHNV and YYDKDF (reference sequence). Trimming cost V 5 bases and J 5 bases, with 15 bases left between them. CDR3 nucleotide sequence: TGTGCCACCAGCCCGGACGGGCGAGGATATGGCTACACCTTC. Translation: CATSPDGRGYGYTF.

This clone appeared a single time. The chain recombines TRBV20-1 with TRBJ1-2; D ambiguous. In germline, CDR1 is DFQATT, CDR2 SNEGSKA (reference sequence). The V gene lost 6 bases and the J gene lost 4 bases, with 12 bases spanning the gap. The CDR3 is 12 amino acids. CDR3 amino acids: CSASPSVYGYTF. DNA for the CDR3: TGCAGTGCCAGTCCATCCGTCTATGGCTACACCTTC.

For this clone: Different DNA sequences within this sample yield the same CDR3. V and J are TRBV28 and TRBJ1-5, with D unresolved. The CDR3 covers 11 residues. Germline V gives CDR1 MDHEN, CDR2 SYDVKM. V was pared by 5 bases and J by 3 bases, with 2 bases between. The CDR3 region has the DNA TGTGCCAGCAGTCTCAATCAGCCCCAGCATTTT. It encodes CASSLNQPQHF.

This sequence joins TRBV27 and TRBJ2-7; D perhaps matches TRBD1 (6 bases). CDR1 and CDR2 from the germline V gene are MNHEY and SMNVEV (reference sequence). This CDR3 is built from 14 residues. Trimming took 2 bases from V and 5 from J, leaving 13 bases between them. CDR3: CASSLRGSLHEQYF. CDR3 coding DNA: TGTGCCAGCAGTTTAAGGGGGAGTCTCCACGAGCAGTACTTC.

This chain uses TRBV6-1 with TRBJ1-3; D remains unclear. From germline, CDR1 is MNHNS and CDR2 SASEGT. Trimming removed 1 base from V and 4 bases from J, with 8 bases in between. The CDR3 runs 14 residues. For the CDR3, the DNA is TGTGCCAGCAGTGAAGGGTGGAGAGGAAACACCATATATTTT. Its protein product is CASSEGWRGNTIYF.

A few counts support this clone. The genes are TRBV2 and TRBJ1-5; D is possibly TRBD1 (5 bases). The V end was cut by 7 bases, the J end by 0 bases, with 7 bases between. Germline CDR1 is SNHLY and CDR2 is FYNNEI. The CDR3 spans 13 residues. The CDR3 protein is CASTTGSNQPQHF. CDR3 DNA: TGTGCCAGCACAACAGGTAGCAATCAGCCCCAGCATTTT.

This chain uses TRBV7-8 with TRBJ1-5; 8 bases align to TRBD1. The V gene's germline CDR1 is SGHVS and CDR2 FQNEAQ. The junction had 6 bases not matched to a gene; V was cut back by 5 bases and J by 3 bases. The CDR3 is 15 residues long. The CDR3 DNA reads as TGTGCCAGCAGCCTAGGACAGGGCCCCAATCAGCCCCAGCATTTT. Translated, it gives CASSLGQGPNQPQHF.

The chain joins TRBV16 to TRBJ1-5; D gene uncertain. V was cut by 0 bases and J by 4 bases, with 16 bases left in between. Looked up from germline, CDR1 is KGHSY and CDR2 is FQNENV. The CDR3 extends over 17 amino acids. The CDR3 region is CASSQSIAQANNQPQHF. The CDR3 DNA sequence: TGTGCCAGCAGCCAATCGATCGCTCAGGCGAATAATCAGCCCCAGCATTTT.

The chain joins TRBV19 to TRBJ2-7; 9 bases align to TRBD2. V dropped 5 bases and J dropped 3; count of bases not matched to a gene: 5. The CDR3 has 14 residues. The germline V gene encodes CDR1 LNHDA and CDR2 SQIVND (reference sequence). The DNA of the CDR3 is TGTGCCAGTAGTCGTAGCGGGAGTGTCTACGAGCAGTACTTC. Translated: CASSRSGSVYEQYF. Full variable domain (remainder filled in from reference TRBV19 and TRBJ2-7): DGGITQSPKYLFRKEGQNVTLSCEQNLNHDAMYWYRQDPGQGLRLIYYSQIVNDFQKGDIAEGYSVSREKKESFPLTVTSAQKNPTAFYLCASSRSGSVYEQYFGPGTRLTVT.

The sample holds one count of this clone. CDR3 sequence reads: CAWSRQEQDNSPLHF. The CDR3 region has the DNA TGTGCCTGGAGTAGACAGGAGCAGGATAATTCACCCCTCCACTTT. The chain links TRBV30 to TRBJ1-6, with D possibly being TRBD1 (6 bases). Deletions cut 2 bases from V and 5 bases from J, with 13 bases between. CDR1 GTSNPN and CDR2 SVGIG come from the germline V gene (reference sequence). The CDR3 loop spans 15 amino acids.

V gene TRBV19 combines with J gene TRBJ2-6; D is possibly TRBD1 (6 bases). The germline V gene has CDR1 LNHDA and CDR2 SQIVND (reference sequence). Trimming left V 4 bases short and J 4 bases short, with 11 bases between. The length of the CDR3 is 15 residues. CDR3 in DNA: TGTGCCAGTAGTAGCTCAGGGGTCGGGGCCAACGTCCTGACTTTC. Encoded protein: CASSSSGVGANVLTF.

The chain joins TRBV11-3 to TRBJ2-6, with 9 bases lining up with TRBD2. Germline V gene data show CDR1 as SGHNT and CDR2 as YENEEA. The CDR3 is 16 residues long. J lost 1 base, V lost 3 bases, and 1 base had no gene match. The CDR3 reads CASSLLAGSGANVLTF. CDR3 coding DNA: TGTGCCAGCAGCTTGCTAGCGGGATCTGGGGCCAACGTCCTGACTTTC.

CDR3 protein: CASRAEPSSYEQYF. The CDR3 bases are TGTGCCAGCAGGGCGGAGCCAAGCTCCTACGAGCAGTACTTC. The chain links TRBV5-6 to TRBJ2-7, with D uncertain. The CDR3 loop spans 14 amino acids. Trimming stripped 5 bases from V and 0 bases from J, with 12 bases between. Looked up from germline, CDR1 is SGHDT and CDR2 is YYEEEE.

As DNA, the CDR3 is TGTGCCAGCAGCTTAAACCAGGGACTAGCGGGAGTCAATGAGCAGTTCTTC. Amino acid sequence: CASSLNQGLAGVNEQFF. V gene TRBV11-3 combines with J gene TRBJ2-1; 14 positions agree with TRBD2. The CDR3 is made up of 17 amino acids. V dropped 2 bases and J dropped 6; count of bases not matched to a gene: 6. Germline CDR1 is SGHNT and CDR2 is YENEEA.

This rearrangement joins TRBV3-1 (or the pseudogene TRBV3-2) to TRBJ1-4; D may be TRBD1 (5 bases). The germline V and J ends were trimmed by 4 bases and 10 bases, with 10 bases remaining between them. The germline V gene encodes CDR1 LGHDT and CDR2 YNNKEL (reference sequence). CDR3 length: 12 amino acids. CDR3 DNA sequence: TGTGCCAGCAGCCCCAGGGAACGAAAACTGTTTTTT. Translation: CASSPRERKLFF.

This clone was observed a single time. The J gene is TRBJ2-2, the V gene TRBV10-2; 9 bases map to TRBD2. The V gene's germline CDR1 is WSHSY and CDR2 SAAADI. V lost 6 bases and J lost 5; bases outside the gene matches: 7. The CDR3 has 15 amino acids. This chain's CDR3 is CASSHGTSRTGELFF. The CDR3 region has the DNA TGCGCCAGCAGCCACGGGACTAGCCGAACCGGGGAGCTGTTTTTT.

The chain couples TRBV14 to TRBJ2-3, with 8 bases identical to TRBD2. The CDR3 has 15 residues. Germline V gene data show CDR1 as SGHDN and CDR2 as FVKESK. After removal of 1 base from V and 0 bases from J, the junction contained 0 bases not matched to a gene. The CDR3 coding sequence is TGTGCCAGCAGCCAAGTAGCGGGAAGCACAGATACGCAGTATTTT. It yields the protein CASSQVAGSTDTQYF. Complete variable domain (other parts from reference TRBV14 and TRBJ2-3): EAGVTQFPSHSVIEKGQTVTLRCDPISGHDNLYWYRRVMGKEIKFLLHFVKESKQDESGMPNNRFLAERTGGTYSTLKVQPAELEDSGVYFCASSQVAGSTDTQYFGPGTRLTVL.

This clone came up a few times. This chain connects TRBV19 to TRBJ1-5; D might be TRBD1 (5 bases). This CDR3 comprises 13 residues. The V end was cut by 4 bases, the J end by 8 bases, with 12 bases between. Germline values: CDR1 LNHDA, CDR2 SQIVND (reference sequence). CDR3 residues: CASSTNGGEPQHF. The DNA of the CDR3 is TGTGCCAGTAGTACGAACGGGGGGGAGCCCCAGCATTTT.

The V and J genes are TRBV18 and TRBJ2-1, with 13 positions matching TRBD2. With 2 bases clipped from V and 8 bases from J, the junction kept 6 bases outside the gene matches. The CDR3 is 16 residues long. Germline V CDR1 and CDR2: KGHSH, LQKENI. The CDR3 spells CASSPKGLAGSDEQFF. The CDR3 nucleotides are TGTGCCAGCTCACCAAAGGGACTAGCGGGATCCGATGAGCAGTTCTTC.

This clone was detected only once. The rearrangement joins TRBV4-1 to TRBJ1-1; D call uncertain. The CDR3 loop spans 15 amino acids. The V gene lost 1 base and the J gene lost 1 base, with 10 bases spanning the gap. Germline CDR1 MGHRA, CDR2 YSYEKL. CDR3 sequence: CASSQARTGNTEAFF. CDR3 coding DNA: TGCGCCAGCAGCCAAGCCCGGACGGGGAACACTGAAGCTTTCTTT.

This rearrangement joins TRBV28 to TRBJ1-1; TRBD1 might be the D (6 bases). Germline-derived CDR1 and CDR2 are MDHEN and SYDVKM. The CDR3 totals 16 residues. Trimming removed 6 bases at V and 1 base at J, with 18 bases between. CDR3 protein: CASSPERGAWNTEAFF. CDR3 nucleotide sequence: TGTGCCAGCAGCCCTGAGAGGGGGGCGTGGAACACTGAAGCTTTCTTT.

This sequence joins TRBV11-3 and TRBJ2-1; TRBD2 matches at 7 bases. The trim removed 4 bases at V and 0 bases at J, leaving 9 bases unmatched. There are 17 residues in the CDR3. Germline-derived CDR1 and CDR2 are SGHNT and YENEEA. The CDR3 here is CASSYSSGSSSYNEQFF. CDR3 nucleotide sequence: TGTGCCAGCAGCTACTCTAGCGGTTCAAGCTCCTACAATGAGCAGTTCTTC.

The chain couples TRBV2 to TRBJ1-1, with no clear D. CDR3 length: 12 amino acids. V lost 9 bases, J lost 1 base, and 9 bases lay in between. Germline V gene sequence: CDR1 SNHLY, CDR2 FYNNEI. As DNA, the CDR3 is TGTGCCAGTAAGGACCCGAACACTGAAGCTTTCTTT. Its protein product is CASKDPNTEAFF.

This clone was counted a single time. V and J are TRBV6-5 and TRBJ2-7, with unresolved D. The CDR3 contains 12 residues. In germline, CDR1 is MNHEY, CDR2 SVGAGI. Trimming took off 8 bases at V and 0 bases at J, with 8 bases between the two ends. The CDR3 spells CASSRGSYEQYF. The CDR3 bases are TGTGCCAGCTCCCGTGGCTCCTACGAGCAGTACTTC.

J is TRBJ1-5 and V is TRBV6-5, with a tentative D call TRBD1 (6 bases). Trimming stripped 7 bases from V and 0 bases from J, with 13 bases between. CDR1 is MNHEY, CDR2 SVGAGI, per germline. The CDR3 is made up of 15 amino acids. CDR3 residues: CASTAGDASNQPQHF. The CDR3 region has the DNA TGTGCCAGCACCGCAGGGGACGCTAGCAATCAGCCCCAGCATTTT.

This chain joins TRBV11-2 and TRBJ1-4; D possibly corresponds to TRBD1 (5 bases). The CDR3 runs to 14 residues. The V gene lost 2 bases and the J gene lost 8 bases, with 12 bases spanning the gap. From germline, CDR1 is SGHAT and CDR2 FQNNGV. CDR3: CASSLYGGSEKLFF. The CDR3 DNA sequence: TGTGCCAGCAGCTTATATGGGGGTTCCGAAAAACTGTTTTTT.

The V call is TRBV4-1, the J call TRBJ1-3, with D possibly TRBD1 on 5 matching bases. Germline CDR1 and CDR2: MGHRA and YSYEKL. The V gene lost 4 bases and the J gene lost 0 bases, with 13 bases spanning the gap. The CDR3 is 16 residues long. The CDR3 is CASSPLQGSSGNTIYF. CDR3 bases: TGCGCCAGCAGCCCCCTTCAGGGAAGCTCTGGAAACACCATATATTTT.